These T cell receptor beta chains were read from a single sample in a study of CD8 T cells in ankylosing spondylitis. TCRdb redid the calling of the 5' RACE reads with MiXCR, one entry per CDR3 protein. The sample carries about 510,000 distinct CDR3 sequences, less than 6% recorded once. Sequenced sample: blood, either unsorted or a sorted T cell fraction (not recorded which). These receptors came from a male donor with ankylosing spondylitis. The conserved cysteine and the conserved F or W are not part of the CDR3 here. A D gene is named only where the DNA matches it firmly. Expanded clones are given a class, and other clones once, few, many or no size at all.

>many|-|TRBJ1-6|TRBV7-2
ASILGPYSPLH
>-|-|TRBJ2-7|TRBV20-1
SARDSREMYEQY
>many|-|TRBJ1-1|TRBV11-3
ASSLGGRGAEAF
>once|-|TRBJ2-2|TRBV20-1
SGRAPGRPSANTGELF
>many|TRBD1|TRBJ1-1|TRBV20-1
SALKIGGQGDTEAF
>many|-|TRBJ2-3|TRBV4-2
ASSQGVAAITDTQY
>many|TRBD1|TRBJ2-1|TRBV10-3
AISHGQGDYNEQF
>many|TRBD1|TRBJ1-5|TRBV18
ASSIAGGSNQPQH
>many|-|TRBJ2-3|TRBV29-1
SVDMGSDTQY
>many|-|TRBJ2-5|TRBV12-3/TRBV12-4
ASSLEERGETQY
>many|-|TRBJ1-2|TRBV18
ASSLEGRGGYT
>-|-|TRBJ1-2|TRBV11-2
ASSLTDYT
>few|-|TRBJ2-1|TRBV6-2/TRBV6-3
ASSIRGYNEQF
>many|-|TRBJ1-2|TRBV7-2
ASSLMTANYGYT
>few|-|TRBJ1-2|TRBV7-2
ASSSQPGTLYA
>many|-|TRBJ2-1|TRBV4-3
ASSQEHRYNEQF
>many|TRBD2|TRBJ2-1|TRBV28
ASSYTPSLAGAPNEQF
>many|-|TRBJ1-2|TRBV5-1
ASSSQFYGYT
>few|TRBD2|TRBJ2-2|TRBV4-2
ASSASSGGGTGELF
>-|-|TRBJ2-1|TRBV7-9
ASTQSKLGASNNEQF
>many|-|TRBJ1-1|TRBV6-6
ASSTNTEAF
>many|-|TRBJ1-6|TRBV7-9
ASSIGQDSPLH